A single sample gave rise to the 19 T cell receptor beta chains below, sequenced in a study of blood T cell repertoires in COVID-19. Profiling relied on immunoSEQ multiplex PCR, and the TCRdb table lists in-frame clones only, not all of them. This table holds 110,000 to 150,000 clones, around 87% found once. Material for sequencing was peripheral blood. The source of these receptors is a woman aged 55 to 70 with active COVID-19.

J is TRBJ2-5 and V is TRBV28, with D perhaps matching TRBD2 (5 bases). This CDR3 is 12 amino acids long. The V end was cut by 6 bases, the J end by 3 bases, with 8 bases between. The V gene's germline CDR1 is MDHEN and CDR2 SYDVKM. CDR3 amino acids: CASRGLEETQYF. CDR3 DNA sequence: TGTGCCAGCAGAGGACTGGAAGAGACCCAGTACTTC.

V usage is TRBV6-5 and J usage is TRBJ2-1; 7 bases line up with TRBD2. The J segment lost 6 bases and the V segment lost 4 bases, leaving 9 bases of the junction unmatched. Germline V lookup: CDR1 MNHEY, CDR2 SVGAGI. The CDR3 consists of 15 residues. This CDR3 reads CASSSRGSGGNEQFF. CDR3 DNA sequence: TGTGCCAGCAGTTCCCGGGGCTCGGGAGGCAATGAGCAGTTCTTC.

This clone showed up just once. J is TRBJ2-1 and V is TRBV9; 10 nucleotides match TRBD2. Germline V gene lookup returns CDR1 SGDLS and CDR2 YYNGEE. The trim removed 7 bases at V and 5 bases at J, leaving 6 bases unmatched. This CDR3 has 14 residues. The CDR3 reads CASQRGGRNNEQFF. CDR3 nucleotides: TGTGCCAGCCAGCGGGGGGGGCGCAACAATGAGCAGTTCTTC. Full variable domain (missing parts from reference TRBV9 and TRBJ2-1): DSGVTQTPKHLITATGQRVTLRCSPRSGDLSVYWYQQSLDQGLQFLIQYYNGEERAKGNILERFSAQQFPDLHSELNLSSLELGDSALYFCASQRGGRNNEQFFGPGTRLTVL.

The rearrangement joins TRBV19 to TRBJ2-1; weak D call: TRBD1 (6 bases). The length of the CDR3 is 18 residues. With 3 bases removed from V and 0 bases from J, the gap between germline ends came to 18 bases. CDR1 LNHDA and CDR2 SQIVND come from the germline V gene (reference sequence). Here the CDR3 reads CASSMGQGFGSSYNEQFF. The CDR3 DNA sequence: TGTGCCAGTAGTATGGGGCAGGGGTTTGGGTCCTCCTACAATGAGCAGTTCTTC.

CDR3 sequence reads: CASSPTSGQAHEQYF. The CDR3 DNA reads as TGTGCCAGCAGTCCAACCTCGGGACAGGCCCACGAGCAGTACTTC. The rearrangement links TRBV7-2 to TRBJ2-7; 8 bases match TRBD1. The J segment lost 5 bases and the V segment lost 6 bases, leaving 12 bases of the junction unmatched. There are 15 residues in the CDR3. Germline V gene data show CDR1 as SGHTA and CDR2 as FQGNSA. The full variable domain, in which reference TRBV7-2 and TRBJ2-7 provide the parts outside the CDR3, is GAGVSQSPSNKVTEKGKDVELRCDPISGHTALYWYRQSLGQGLEFLIYFQGNSAPDKSGLPSDRFSAERTGGSVSTLTIQRTQQEDSAVYLCASSPTSGQAHEQYFGPGTRLTVT.

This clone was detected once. The CDR3: CASSIGAGEYYEQYF. CDR3 nucleotide sequence: TGTGCCAGTAGTATTGGTGCGGGAGAATACTACGAGCAGTACTTC. This chain links TRBV19 with TRBJ2-7; 7 nucleotides line up with TRBD2. Germline V lookup: CDR1 LNHDA, CDR2 SQIVND (reference sequence). V was pared by 3 bases and J by 3 bases, with 8 bases of the junction left unmatched. The CDR3 contains 15 residues.

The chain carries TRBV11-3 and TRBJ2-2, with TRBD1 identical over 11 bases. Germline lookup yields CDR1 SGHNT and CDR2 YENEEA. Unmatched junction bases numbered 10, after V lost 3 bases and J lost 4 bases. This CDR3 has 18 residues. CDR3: CASSFVGQGAIGTGELFF. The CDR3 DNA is TGTGCCAGCAGCTTCGTAGGACAGGGGGCGATTGGCACCGGGGAGCTGTTTTTT.

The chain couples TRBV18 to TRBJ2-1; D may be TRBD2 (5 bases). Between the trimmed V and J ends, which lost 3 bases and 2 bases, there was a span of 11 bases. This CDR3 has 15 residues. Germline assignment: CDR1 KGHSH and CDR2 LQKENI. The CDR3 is CASSPDFSTYNEQFF. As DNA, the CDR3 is TGTGCCAGCTCACCGGACTTCTCAACCTACAATGAGCAGTTCTTC.

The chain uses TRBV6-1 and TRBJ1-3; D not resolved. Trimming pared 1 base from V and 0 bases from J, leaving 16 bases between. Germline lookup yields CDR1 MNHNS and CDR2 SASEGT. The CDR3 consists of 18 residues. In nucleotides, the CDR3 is TGTGCCAGCAGTGAAGGGTCCACCTACAGCTTCTCTGGAAACACCATATATTTT. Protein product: CASSEGSTYSFSGNTIYF.

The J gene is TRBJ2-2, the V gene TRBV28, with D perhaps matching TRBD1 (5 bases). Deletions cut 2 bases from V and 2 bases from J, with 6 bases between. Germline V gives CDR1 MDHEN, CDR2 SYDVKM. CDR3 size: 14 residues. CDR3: CASSLGQNTGELFF. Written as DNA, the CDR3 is TGTGCCAGCAGTTTAGGACAAAACACCGGGGAGCTGTTTTTT.

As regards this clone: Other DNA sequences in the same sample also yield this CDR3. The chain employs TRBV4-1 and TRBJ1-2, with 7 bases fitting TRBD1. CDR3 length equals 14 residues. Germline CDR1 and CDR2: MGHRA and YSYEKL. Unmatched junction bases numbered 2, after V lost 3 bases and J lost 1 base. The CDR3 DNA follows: TGCGCCAGCAGCCAGGGACAGAGTAACTATGGCTACACCTTC. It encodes CASSQGQSNYGYTF.

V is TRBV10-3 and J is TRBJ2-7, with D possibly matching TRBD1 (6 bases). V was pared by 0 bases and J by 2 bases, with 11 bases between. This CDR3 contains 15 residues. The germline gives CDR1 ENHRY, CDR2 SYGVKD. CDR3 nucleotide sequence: TGTGCCATCAGTGAGTCACCAGGGGCAACCTACGAGCAGTACTTC. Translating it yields CAISESPGATYEQYF.

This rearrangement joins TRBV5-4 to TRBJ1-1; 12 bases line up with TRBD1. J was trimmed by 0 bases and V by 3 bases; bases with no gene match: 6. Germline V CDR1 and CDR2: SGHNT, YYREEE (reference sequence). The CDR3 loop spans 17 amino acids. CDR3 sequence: CASSSGQGANVNTEAFF. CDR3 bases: TGTGCCAGCAGCTCGGGACAGGGGGCGAATGTGAACACTGAAGCTTTCTTT.

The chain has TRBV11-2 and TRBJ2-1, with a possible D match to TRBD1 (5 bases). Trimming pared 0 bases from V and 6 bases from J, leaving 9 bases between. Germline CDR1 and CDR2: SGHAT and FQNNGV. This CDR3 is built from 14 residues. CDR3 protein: CASSLDRRANEQFF. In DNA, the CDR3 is TGTGCCAGCAGCTTAGATCGCAGGGCCAATGAGCAGTTCTTC.

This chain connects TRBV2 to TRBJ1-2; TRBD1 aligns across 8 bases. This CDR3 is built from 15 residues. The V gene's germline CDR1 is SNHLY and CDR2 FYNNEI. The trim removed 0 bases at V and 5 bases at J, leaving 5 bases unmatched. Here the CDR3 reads CASSEATGAFYGYTF. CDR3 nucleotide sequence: TGTGCCAGCAGTGAAGCGACAGGGGCTTTTTATGGCTACACCTTC.

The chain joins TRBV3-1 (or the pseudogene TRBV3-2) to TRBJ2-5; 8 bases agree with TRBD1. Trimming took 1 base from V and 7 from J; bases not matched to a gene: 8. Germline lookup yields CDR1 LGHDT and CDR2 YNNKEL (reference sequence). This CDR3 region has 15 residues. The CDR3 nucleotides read TGTGCCAGCAGCCAAGGGACAGGGCCCGGGGGGACCCAGTACTTC. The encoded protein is CASSQGTGPGGTQYF.

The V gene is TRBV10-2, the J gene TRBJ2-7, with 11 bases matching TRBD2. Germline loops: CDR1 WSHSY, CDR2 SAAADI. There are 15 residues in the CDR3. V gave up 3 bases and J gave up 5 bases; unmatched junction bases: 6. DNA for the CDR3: TGCGCCAGCAGTGATCCTAGCGGGAGGTCCCACGAGCAGTACTTC. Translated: CASSDPSGRSHEQYF.

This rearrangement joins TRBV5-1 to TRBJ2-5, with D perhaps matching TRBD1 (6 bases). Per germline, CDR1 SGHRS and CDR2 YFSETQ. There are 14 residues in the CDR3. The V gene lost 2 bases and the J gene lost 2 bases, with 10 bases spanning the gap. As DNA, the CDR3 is TGCGCCAGCAGCTTACGGACAGAGCAAGAGACCCAGTACTTC. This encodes CASSLRTEQETQYF.

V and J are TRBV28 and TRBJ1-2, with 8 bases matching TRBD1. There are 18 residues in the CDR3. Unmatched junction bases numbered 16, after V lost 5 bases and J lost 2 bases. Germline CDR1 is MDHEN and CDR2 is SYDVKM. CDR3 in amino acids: CASSPAGLAGQANYGYTF. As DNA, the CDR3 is TGTGCCAGCAGTCCGGCCGGTTTGGCGGGACAGGCCAACTATGGCTACACCTTC.